These 19 T cell receptor beta chains were all obtained from the same sample, sequenced in a study of breast tumors, draining lymph nodes, adjacent tissues (dated by TCRdb to the mid-2010s). To prepare the library, multiplex PCR was applied. The run used an Illumina HiSeq 2000. The raw public data were reprocessed by TCRdb itself: fastp quality trimming at Q25, MiXCR clonotype calling, in-frame beta chains only. CDR3 protein duplicates are merged, each entry listing the most common genes and DNA. The sample has more than 10,000 distinct CDR3 sequences on record, about 53% of them singletons. The ten largest clonotypes hold less than 45% of the sample. The sample taken for sequencing was breast tumor tissue. The source of these receptors is a female donor with breast cancer. Some clones in this sample may be carry-over from other donors' samples.

This clonotype was seen repeatedly, ten times or more. The CDR3 spells CASSYVLAGGRAGELFF. DNA of the CDR3: TGTGCCAGCAGTTACGTCCTAGCGGGGGGTAGGGCCGGGGAGCTGTTTTTT. The rearrangement uses TRBV6-5 and TRBJ2-2; 11 nucleotides match TRBD2. CDR1 and CDR2 from the germline V gene are MNHEY and SVGAGI. V lost 2 bases and J lost 6; bases outside the gene matches: 8. The CDR3 has 17 amino acids.

The CDR3 DNA reads TGTGCCAGCAGTTACGTTCAGGGGGTGGCCTACGAGCAGTACTTC. It translates to CASSYVQGVAYEQYF. The chain employs TRBV6-5 and TRBJ2-7; 7 bases align to TRBD1. From germline, CDR1 is MNHEY and CDR2 SVGAGI. The CDR3 is 15 residues long. The trim removed 2 bases at V and 2 bases at J, leaving 6 bases unmatched.

A word on this clonotype: It is unclear where the CDR3 begins or ends on the DNA, so no DNA is shown, and the CDR3 is as TCRdb lists it. The genes are TRBV29-1 and TRBJ2-6. Including both end residues, the CDR3 is 13 amino acids long. CDR1 and CDR2 from the germline V gene are SQVTM and ANQGSEA. This chain's CDR3 is CSVVGSGANVLDF.

This clonotype was seen many times. The chain recombines TRBV6-6 with TRBJ1-3; unclear D gene. The V gene lost 5 bases and the J gene lost 0 bases, with 8 bases spanning the gap. The CDR3 totals 14 residues. From germline, CDR1 is MNHNY and CDR2 SVGAGI (reference sequence). In nucleotides, the CDR3 is TGTGCCAGCAGTCCTGGCCACTCTGGAAACACCATATATTTT. It yields the protein CASSPGHSGNTIYF.

This clonotype was counted only a few times. The CDR3 here is CASTPLSSGEQYF. For the CDR3, the DNA is TGTGCCAGCACCCCTCTAAGTAGCGGCGAGCAGTACTTC. The chain combines TRBV7-8 with TRBJ2-7; D perhaps matches TRBD2 (6 bases). CDR3 length: 13 residues. Trimming took off 7 bases at V and 6 bases at J, with 16 bases between the two ends. Germline V gives CDR1 SGHVS, CDR2 FQNEAQ.

In its sample, this clonotype ranks as medium-sized. The J gene is TRBJ2-7, the V gene TRBV29-1; 8 bases line up with TRBD1. J was trimmed by 3 bases and V by 5 bases; bases with no gene match: 6. This CDR3 contains 13 residues. Germline V gene data show CDR1 as SQVTM and CDR2 as ANQGSEA. CDR3 in DNA: TGCAGCGTTCCTGGACAGGGCATCTACGAGCAGTACTTC. Translating it yields CSVPGQGIYEQYF.

The rearrangement joins TRBV5-4 to TRBJ2-3; D uncertain. Trimming removed 3 bases from V and 2 bases from J, with 4 bases in between. Germline assignment: CDR1 SGHNT and CDR2 YYREEE (reference sequence). There are 12 residues in the CDR3. The CDR3 sequence: CASSSYTDTQYF. Written as DNA, the CDR3 is TGTGCCAGCAGCTCGTACACAGATACGCAGTATTTT.

This clonotype was seen many times. A much larger clone differs from this one at a single base, so this may be a read error. This chain connects TRBV20-1 to TRBJ1-5; possible D gene TRBD1, 5 bases. Germline V gene sequence: CDR1 DFQATT, CDR2 SNEGSKA (reference sequence). Deletions cut 1 base from V and 6 bases from J, with 16 bases between. The CDR3 runs to 15 residues. DNA of the CDR3: TGCAGTGCTAGAGTTGTCGGACAATCCCCTCAGCCCCAGCATTTT. Encoded protein: CSARVVGQSPQPQHF.

By sample share, this clonotype is large. The CDR3 DNA reads TGCGCCAGCAGTACAGGGGTGCCAGATACGCAGTATTTT. Translated, it gives CASSTGVPDTQYF. The chain uses TRBV4-1 and TRBJ2-3, with 7 bases lining up with TRBD1. The CDR3 runs to 13 residues. The trim removed 6 bases at V and 4 bases at J, leaving 4 bases unmatched. Germline CDR1 MGHRA, CDR2 YSYEKL.

The chain uses TRBV4-2 and TRBJ1-3, with D unresolved. The germline V and J ends were trimmed by 0 bases and 0 bases, with 6 bases remaining between them. CDR3 length equals 15 residues. From germline, CDR1 is LGHNA and CDR2 YNFKEQ. CDR3 coding DNA: TGTGCCAGCAGCCAAGATAAGAGCTCTGGAAACACCATATATTTT. Protein: CASSQDKSSGNTIYF.

This clonotype showed up many times. This clone may be a read error of a much larger clone one base away. The V and J genes are TRBV7-3 and TRBJ2-1; D is undetermined. This CDR3 comprises 13 residues. Germline V gene sequence: CDR1 SGHTA, CDR2 FQGTGA. The CDR3 is CASSLDTYSEQFF. Here the CDR3 DNA reads TGTGCCAGCAGCTTAGACACCTACAGTGAGCAGTTCTTC.

A remark on this clonotype: The junction does not match germline at one end; this may be a read error. The J gene is TRBJ2-7, the V gene TRBV7-9, with D tentatively TRBD1 (6 bases). Germline CDR1 is SEHNR and CDR2 is FQNEAQ (reference sequence). The CDR3 contains 14 residues. CDR3 DNA: TGTGCCAGCAGCGCAAACAGGGTCTCCCACGAGCAGTACTTC. This gives the protein CASSANRVSHEQYF.

This clonotype was seen only a few times. This sequence joins TRBV5-1 and TRBJ2-1; 14 bases line up with TRBD2. The CDR3 is 16 residues long. In germline, CDR1 is SGHRS, CDR2 YFSETQ. The ends lost 0 bases at V and 7 bases at J; junction bases unmatched: 3. The CDR3 DNA follows: TGCGCCAGCAGCTTGGGACTAGCGGGGGGGCGGAATGAGCAGTTCTTC. It encodes CASSLGLAGGRNEQFF. Combining the CDR3 with reference TRBV5-1 and TRBJ2-1 gives the whole variable domain KAGVTQTPRYLIKTRGQQVTLSCSPISGHRSVSWYQQTPGQGLQFLFEYFSETQRNKGNFPGRFSGRQFSNSRSEMNVSTLELGDSALYLCASSLGLAGGRNEQFFGPGTRLTVL.

This clonotype was recorded once. This chain joins TRBV5-1 and TRBJ1-5; TRBD1 matches 10 bases. The CDR3 sequence is 15 residues long. The J segment lost 8 bases and the V segment lost 4 bases, leaving 9 bases of the junction unmatched. Germline V gives CDR1 SGHRS, CDR2 YFSETQ. CDR3 residues: CASSLGGQGNEPQHF. The CDR3 DNA is TGCGCCAGCAGCCTGGGGGGACAGGGGAACGAGCCCCAGCATTTT.

The gene calls are TRBV7-6 and TRBJ1-6, with 8 nucleotides matching TRBD1. The CDR3 spans 17 residues. Trimming took 1 base from V and 7 from J; bases not matched to a gene: 9. Germline loops: CDR1 SGHVS, CDR2 FNYEAQ. The DNA of the CDR3 is TGTGCCAGCAGCTTAGAGTGGACAGGGTCGGGGAATTCACCCCTCCACTTT. This encodes CASSLEWTGSGNSPLHF. Drawing the rest from reference TRBV7-6 and TRBJ1-6, the complete variable domain is GAGVSQSPRYKVTKRGQDVALRCDPISGHVSLYWYRQALGQGPEFLTYFNYEAQQDKSGLPNDRFSAERPEGSISTLTIQRTEQRDSAMYRCASSLEWTGSGNSPLHFGNGTRLTVT.

This clonotype has only a few counts. The rearrangement uses TRBV5-1 and TRBJ1-4; a possible D gene is TRBD1 (5 bases). Trimming stripped 7 bases from V and 8 bases from J, with 9 bases between. Germline loops: CDR1 SGHRS, CDR2 YFSETQ. The CDR3 is 11 residues long. Written as DNA, the CDR3 is TGCGCCAGCCAGGGTGGCGAAAAACTGTTTTTT. It yields the protein CASQGGEKLFF.

Details on this clonotype: A much larger clone lies one base from this, so it may be a read error. CDR3 loop: CGSSNLNRGQWEQYF. In nucleotides, the CDR3 is TGTGGCAGTAGCAATCTCAACAGGGGTCAATGGGAGCAGTACTTC. This chain joins TRBV19 and TRBJ2-7; TRBD1 agrees at 7 bases. Germline CDR1 LNHDA, CDR2 SQIVND (reference sequence). The CDR3 has 15 amino acids.

The chain is built from TRBV2 and TRBJ2-7; D is unclear. Germline V gives CDR1 SNHLY, CDR2 FYNNEI. There are 13 residues in the CDR3. Trimming shortened V by 8 bases and J by 5 bases, and 16 bases separated the two germline ends. CDR3 in amino acids: CASRAGLGNEQYF. The DNA of the CDR3 is TGTGCCAGCCGTGCCGGGCTGGGGAACGAGCAGTACTTC.

This clonotype has a handful of counts. The junction shows a germline mismatch at one end, possibly a read error. The chain carries TRBV3-1 and TRBJ2-2; the D gene is possibly TRBD2 (6 bases). The CDR3 runs to 15 residues. Germline CDR1 reads LGHDT; CDR2 reads YNNKEL (reference sequence). For the CDR3, the DNA is TGCCCCAGCAGCCAAGTCTTGGAGGGAGCCGGGGAGCTGTTTTTT. It is translated as CPSSQVLEGAGELFF.